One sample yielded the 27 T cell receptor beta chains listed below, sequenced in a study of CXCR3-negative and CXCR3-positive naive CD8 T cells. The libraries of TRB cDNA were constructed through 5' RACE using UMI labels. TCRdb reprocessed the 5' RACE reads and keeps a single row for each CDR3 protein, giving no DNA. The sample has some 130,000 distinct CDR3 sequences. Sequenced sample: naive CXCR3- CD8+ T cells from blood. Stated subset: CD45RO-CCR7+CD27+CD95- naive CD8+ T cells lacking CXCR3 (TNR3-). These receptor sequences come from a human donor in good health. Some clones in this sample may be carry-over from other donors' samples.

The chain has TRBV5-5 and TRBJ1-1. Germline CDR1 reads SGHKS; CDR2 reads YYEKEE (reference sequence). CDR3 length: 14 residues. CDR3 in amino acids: CASSLFVTGTEAFF.

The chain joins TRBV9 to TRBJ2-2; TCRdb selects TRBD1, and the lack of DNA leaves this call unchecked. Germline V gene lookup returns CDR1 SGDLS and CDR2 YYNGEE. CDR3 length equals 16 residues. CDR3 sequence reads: CASSVVGGANTGELFF.

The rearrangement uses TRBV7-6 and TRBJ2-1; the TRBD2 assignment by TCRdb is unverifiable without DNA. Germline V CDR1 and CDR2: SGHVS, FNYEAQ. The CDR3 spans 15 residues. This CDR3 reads CASRQRTGAADEQFF. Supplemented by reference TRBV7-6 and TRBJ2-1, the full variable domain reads GAGVSQSPRYKVTKRGQDVALRCDPISGHVSLYWYRQALGQGPEFLTYFNYEAQQDKSGLPNDRFSAERPEGSISTLTIQRTEQRDSAMYRCASRQRTGAADEQFFGPGTRLTVL.

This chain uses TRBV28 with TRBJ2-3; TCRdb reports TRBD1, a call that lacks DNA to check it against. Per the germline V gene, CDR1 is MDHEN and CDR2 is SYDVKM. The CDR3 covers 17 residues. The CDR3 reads CASSPDPGGPLRDTQYF. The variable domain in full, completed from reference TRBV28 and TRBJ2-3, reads DVKVTQSSRYLVKRTGEKVFLECVQDMDHENMFWYRQDPGLGLRLIYFSYDVKMKEKGDIPEGYSVSREKKERFSLILESASTNQTSMYLCASSPDPGGPLRDTQYFGPGTRLTVL.

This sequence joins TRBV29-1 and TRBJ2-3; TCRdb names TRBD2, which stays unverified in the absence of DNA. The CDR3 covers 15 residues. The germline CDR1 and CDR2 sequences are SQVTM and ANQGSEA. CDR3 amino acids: CSVERLAGGSDTQYF.

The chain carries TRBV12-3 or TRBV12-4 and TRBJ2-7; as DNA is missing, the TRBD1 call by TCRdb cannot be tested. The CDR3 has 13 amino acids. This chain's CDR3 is CASRSGQVYEQYF.

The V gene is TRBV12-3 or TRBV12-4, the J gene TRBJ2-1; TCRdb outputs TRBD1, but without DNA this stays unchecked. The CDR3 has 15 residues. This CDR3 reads CASTPWGDLYNEQFF.

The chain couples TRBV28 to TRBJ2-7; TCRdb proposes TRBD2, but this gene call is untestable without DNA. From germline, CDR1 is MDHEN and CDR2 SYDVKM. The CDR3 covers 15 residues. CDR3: CASSTVWREGNEQYF.

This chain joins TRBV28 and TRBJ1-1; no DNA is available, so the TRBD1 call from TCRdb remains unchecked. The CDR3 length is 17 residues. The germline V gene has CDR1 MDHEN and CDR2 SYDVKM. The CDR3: CASSFAIGTGLGTEAFF. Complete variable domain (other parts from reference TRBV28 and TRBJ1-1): DVKVTQSSRYLVKRTGEKVFLECVQDMDHENMFWYRQDPGLGLRLIYFSYDVKMKEKGDIPEGYSVSREKKERFSLILESASTNQTSMYLCASSFAIGTGLGTEAFFGQGTRLTVV.

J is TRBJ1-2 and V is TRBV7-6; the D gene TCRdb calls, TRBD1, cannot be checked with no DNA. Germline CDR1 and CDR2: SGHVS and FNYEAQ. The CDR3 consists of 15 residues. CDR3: CASSLEQGGDYGYTF.

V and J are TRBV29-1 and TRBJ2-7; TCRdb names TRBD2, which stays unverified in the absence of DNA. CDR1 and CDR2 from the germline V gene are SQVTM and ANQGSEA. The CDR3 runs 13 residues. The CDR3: CSVVLAGVHEQYF.

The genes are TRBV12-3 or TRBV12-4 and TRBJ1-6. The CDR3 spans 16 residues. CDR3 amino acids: CASSLASSSYNSPLHF.

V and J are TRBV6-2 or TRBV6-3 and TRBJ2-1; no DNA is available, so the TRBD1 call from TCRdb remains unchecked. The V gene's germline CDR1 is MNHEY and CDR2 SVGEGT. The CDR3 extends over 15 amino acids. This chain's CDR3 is CASSRNRGGDNEQFF.

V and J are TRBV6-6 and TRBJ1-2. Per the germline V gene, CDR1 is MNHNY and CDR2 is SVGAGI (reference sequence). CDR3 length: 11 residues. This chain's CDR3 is CASSYAPRYTF.

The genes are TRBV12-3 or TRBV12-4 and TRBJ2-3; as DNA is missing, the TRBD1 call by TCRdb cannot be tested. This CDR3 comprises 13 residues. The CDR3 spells CASSPLGTDTQYF.

CDR3 in amino acids: CASSSRRLAGSDEQYF. The V and J genes are TRBV28 and TRBJ2-7; TCRdb lists TRBD2, though no DNA is available to test this call. Germline lookup yields CDR1 MDHEN and CDR2 SYDVKM. The CDR3 runs 16 residues.

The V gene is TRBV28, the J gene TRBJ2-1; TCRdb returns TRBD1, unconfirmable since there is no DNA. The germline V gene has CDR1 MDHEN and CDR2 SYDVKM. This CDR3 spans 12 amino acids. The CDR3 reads CASSLWTGEQFF.

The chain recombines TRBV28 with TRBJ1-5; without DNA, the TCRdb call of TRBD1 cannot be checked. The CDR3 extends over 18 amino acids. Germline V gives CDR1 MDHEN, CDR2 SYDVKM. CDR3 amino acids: CASSSIWMAGEFNQPQHF.

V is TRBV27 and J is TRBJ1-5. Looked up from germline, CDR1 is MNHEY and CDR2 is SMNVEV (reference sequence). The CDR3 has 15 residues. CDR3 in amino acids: CASSLSSGEGQPQHF.

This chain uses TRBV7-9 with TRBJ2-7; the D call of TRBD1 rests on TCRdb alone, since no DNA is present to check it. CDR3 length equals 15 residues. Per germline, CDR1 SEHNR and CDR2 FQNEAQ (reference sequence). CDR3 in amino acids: CASSPPGTDGYEQYF. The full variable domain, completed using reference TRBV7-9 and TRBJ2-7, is DTGVSQNPRHKITKRGQNVTFRCDPISEHNRLYWYRQTLGQGPEFLTYFQNEAQLEKSRLLSDRFSAERPKGSFSTLEIQRTEQGDSAMYLCASSPPGTDGYEQYFGPGTRLTVT.

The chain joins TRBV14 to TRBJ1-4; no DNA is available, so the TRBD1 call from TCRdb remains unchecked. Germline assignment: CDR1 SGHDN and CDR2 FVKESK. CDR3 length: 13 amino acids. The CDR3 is CASSLRQGEKLFF.

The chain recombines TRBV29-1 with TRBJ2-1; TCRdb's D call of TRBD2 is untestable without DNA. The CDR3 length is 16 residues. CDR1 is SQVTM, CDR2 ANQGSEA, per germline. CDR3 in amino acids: CSVEAAGGPWYNEQFF.

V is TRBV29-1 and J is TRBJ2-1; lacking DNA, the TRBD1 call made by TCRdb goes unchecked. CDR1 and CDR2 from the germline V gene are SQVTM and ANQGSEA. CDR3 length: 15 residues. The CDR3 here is CSVEPQGFLYNEQFF.

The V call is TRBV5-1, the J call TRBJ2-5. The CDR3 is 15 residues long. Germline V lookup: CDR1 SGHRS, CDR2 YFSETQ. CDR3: CASSLEAGPQETQYF.

CDR3 in amino acids: CASSYLAGDDEQFF. The V and J genes are TRBV27 and TRBJ2-1; checking the TCRdb D call of TRBD2 is not possible without DNA. Germline lookup yields CDR1 MNHEY and CDR2 SMNVEV (reference sequence). The CDR3 is 14 amino acids.

CDR3 loop: CASSESGRTGDDEQYF. The chain recombines TRBV9 with TRBJ2-7; without DNA, the TCRdb call of TRBD1 cannot be checked. In germline, CDR1 is SGDLS, CDR2 YYNGEE. The CDR3 is 16 amino acids.

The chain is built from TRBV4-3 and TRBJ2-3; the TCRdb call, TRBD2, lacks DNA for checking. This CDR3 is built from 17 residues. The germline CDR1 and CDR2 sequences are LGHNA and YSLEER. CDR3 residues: CASSQVSLAGVTDTQYF.